This T cell receptor (beta chain) is from a study of T cell repertoires in aging, cancer and after chemotherapy. Points from the study as a whole: In healthy donors, age-related TCR diversity loss mainly reflected lost richness.

The CDR3 runs to 16 residues. With V trimmed by 8 bases and J by 0 bases, 8 bases remained unmatched. A note on this clonotype: The antigen is not known.

Multiplex touch-down PCR with TRB-A/B primers amplified rearranged V-D-J TRB sequences. Each CDR3 protein is one row after TCRdb ran MiXCR on the multiplex PCR reads. The table includes 3,700 or so distinct CDR3 sequences, 28% detected once. The template was genomic DNA from peripheral blood, not RNA. The genes are TRBV12-3 or TRBV12-4 and TRBJ2-2; 8 bases match TRBD2. The sample was blood. The TCR was taken from a human donor in good health. The CDR3 nucleotides read TGTGCCAGCGCCTTCAAGCGGGGGCCGAACACCGGGGAGCTGTTTTTT. Translating gives CASAFKRGPNTGELFF.